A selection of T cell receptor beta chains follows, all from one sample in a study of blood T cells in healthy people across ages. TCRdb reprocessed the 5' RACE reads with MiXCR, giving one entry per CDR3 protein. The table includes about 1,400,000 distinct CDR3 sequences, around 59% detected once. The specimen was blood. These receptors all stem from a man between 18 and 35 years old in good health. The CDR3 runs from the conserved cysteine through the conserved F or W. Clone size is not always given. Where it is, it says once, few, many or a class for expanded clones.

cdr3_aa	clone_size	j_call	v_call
CSAREGSGELFF	.	TRBJ2-2	TRBV20-1
CASSQGQGLSEAFF	.	TRBJ1-1	TRBV4-1
CSATGLAGHEQFF	few	TRBJ2-1	TRBV20-1
CSAQDWTWSPLHF	.	TRBJ1-6	TRBV20-1
CASSLAGTGPNEQFF	few	TRBJ2-1	TRBV6-2/TRBV6-3
CAIGQENQPQHF	.	TRBJ1-5	TRBV10-3
CASIPLDGYTF	.	TRBJ1-2	TRBV6-1
CSAKLIGETQYF	.	.	TRBV20-1
CASSRTTSGSGANVLTF	.	TRBJ2-6	TRBV4-1
CSARDVTGSYEQYF	.	TRBJ2-7	TRBV20-1
CSARVPTRDRTEAFF	.	TRBJ1-1	TRBV20-1
CASSEFIRDHEQYF	once	.	TRBV25-1
CASSWSGEQYF	.	.	TRBV27
CASGRPTHIDTQYF	.	TRBJ2-3	TRBV12-3/TRBV12-4
CASSPEVENIQYF	few	TRBJ2-4	TRBV5-1
CASSQGLRDVAKNIQYF	.	TRBJ2-4	TRBV14
CASSWRGPSYEQYF	few	TRBJ2-7	TRBV5-1
CASSTLLGLAGADTQYF	.	TRBJ2-3	TRBV13
CASSYSGGREKLFF	few	TRBJ1-4	TRBV6-5
CASRRTGGGQPQHF	.	TRBJ1-5	TRBV4-1
CASSLGRVSYEQYF	many	TRBJ2-7	TRBV7-2
CASSQWSKGDEGTEAFF	.	TRBJ1-1	TRBV3-1
CASLGQGAWYEQYF	.	TRBJ2-7	TRBV28
CASSQEDHSPGTDTQYF	.	TRBJ2-3	TRBV4-1
CAISESGTGFYEQYF	.	TRBJ2-7	TRBV10-3
CASSSETSGETQYF	.	TRBJ2-5	TRBV18
CASSSQVDTQYF	few	TRBJ2-3	TRBV5-1
CASKADRGTEAFF	.	TRBJ1-1	TRBV6-5